Listed below are T cell receptor beta chains from one sample, sequenced in a study of blood T cell repertoires in COVID-19. Measured with immunoSEQ multiplex PCR; TCRdb has only the in-frame clones, and not every one. Of approximately 97,000 clones listed, 85% were seen once; the top ten hold about 38%. Source material: peripheral blood. The source is an elderly man with acute or convalescent COVID-19. Each CDR3 is given with its conserved first and last residue. Each record gives: J gene, V gene, clone size, D gene, CDR3 DNA, CDR3 protein. A D gene is named only where the DNA matches it firmly. Clone size is given for some rows only: seen once, a few or many times, or a class if the clone is expanded.

>TRBJ2-3|TRBV12-5|NA|TRBD1
TGTGCTAGTGCCATCACAGGGGGCCGCACAGATACGCAGTATTTT
CASAITGGRTDTQYF
>TRBJ2-7|TRBV11-2|NA|NA
TGTGCCAGCAGCTCTGACTGGGCCTACGAGCAGTACTTC
CASSSDWAYEQYF
>TRBJ2-2|TRBV3-1/TRBV3-2|NA|NA
TGTGCCAGCAGCCAAGATGCGGAGGACACCGGGGAGCTGTTTTTT
CASSQDAEDTGELFF
>TRBJ1-2|TRBV10-3|NA|NA
TGTGCCATCAGTGGAATGGAGGGCGGGGGCTTCACCTTC
CAISGMEGGGFTF
>TRBJ1-2|TRBV5-1|few|NA
TGCGCCAGCAGCCCAACCCGCAGAGAGGCTGGCTACACCTTC
CASSPTRREAGYTF
>TRBJ2-7|TRBV7-8|NA|NA
TGTGCCAGCAGCCCCCTCGACAGAGCCTACGAGCAGTACTTC
CASSPLDRAYEQYF
>TRBJ1-2|TRBV6-6|NA|NA
TGTGCCAGCAGAAGCGGGACCGAAGGCTATGGCTACACCTTC
CASRSGTEGYGYTF
>TRBJ1-1|TRBV18|NA|TRBD1
TGTGCCAGCTCCCAGACAGGGTTGGCTGAAGCTTTCTTT
CASSQTGLAEAFF
>TRBJ2-3|TRBV21-1|NA|NA
TGTGCCAGCAGCAACGACACCTGCACAGATACGCAGTATTTT
CASSNDTCTDTQYF
>TRBJ2-2|TRBV19|NA|TRBD2
TGTGCCAGTAGTAAGGGACTAGCGGGAGGGAACACCGGGGAGCTGTTTTTT
CASSKGLAGGNTGELFF
>TRBJ1-2|TRBV6-1|once|NA
TGTGCCAGCAGTGAAAGGTCCCGACAGAACTATGGCTACACCTTC
CASSERSRQNYGYTF
>TRBJ1-3|TRBV15|NA|TRBD1
TGTGCCACCAGCAGAGATAAGACAGGGACTGGAAACACCATATATTTT
CATSRDKTGTGNTIYF
>TRBJ2-1|TRBV5-1|NA|NA
TGCGCCAGCAGCTTGAGCAGGGAGGCCTACAATGAGCAGTTCTTC
CASSLSREAYNEQFF
>TRBJ1-2|TRBV10-3|NA|NA
TGTGCCTCGGCGGCCAGTAACTATGGCTACACCTTC
CASAASNYGYTF
>TRBJ1-2|TRBV2|NA|TRBD1
TGTGCCAGCAGTGAAACGGGACAGCTACTATCTGGCTACACCTTC
CASSETGQLLSGYTF
>TRBJ1-1|TRBV3-1/TRBV3-2|few|NA
TGTGCCAGCAGCCAAGGCCGGGGTGAAGCTTTCTTT
CASSQGRGEAFF
>TRBJ2-6|TRBV5-4|NA|NA
TGTGCCAGCAGCTGGAGCTCTGGGGCCAACGTCCTGACTTTC
CASSWSSGANVLTF
>TRBJ2-7|TRBV6-5|once|NA
TGTGCCAGCAGTTACCCTGCTGGGGCAGGCCGCCTGGAGCAGTACTTC
CASSYPAGAGRLEQYF
>TRBJ1-5|TRBV7-8|NA|NA
TGTGCCAGCAGCGTGGCCCGCGGGGCCCATCAGCCCCAGCATTTT
CASSVARGAHQPQHF
>TRBJ2-3|TRBV30|NA|TRBD2
TGTGCCTGGAGCCGCCTAGCGGGAATCACTAGCACAGATACGCAGTATTTT
CAWSRLAGITSTDTQYF
>TRBJ1-1|TRBV19|NA|TRBD1
TGTGCCAGTAGTATGGAAGACAGGGCTGAAGCTTTCTTT
CASSMEDRAEAFF
>TRBJ2-5|TRBV6-5|NA|TRBD2
TGTGCCAGCAGCCGACTAGCGGGATGGGGTGGGACCCAGTACTTC
CASSRLAGWGGTQYF
>TRBJ2-5|TRBV19|NA|NA
TGTGCCAGTAGTACGGGACATGCCAGGGACACCCAGTACTTC
CASSTGHARDTQYF
>TRBJ2-1|TRBV7-8|NA|TRBD2
TGTGCCAGCAGCGGCTCGGGTCTAGCGGTGCAGTTCTTC
CASSGSGLAVQFF
>TRBJ1-2|TRBV19|NA|TRBD1
TGTGCCAGTAGGAAAGAAACCGGGACAGGGGCATCTTGCACCTTC
CASRKETGTGASCTF